This entry lists 4 T cell receptor beta chains sequenced from one sample in a study of early stage breast cancer tumors. Data came from immunoSEQ multiplex PCR; TCRdb stores just in-frame clones and leaves some out. Of fewer than 30,000 clones listed, 50% to 75% were seen once; the top ten hold around 8%. Sequencing was done on a sample of breast tumor tissue. The receptors here all came from a person aged 50-59 years with breast cancer.

The chain employs TRBV19 and TRBJ2-1; TRBD2 matches 7 bases. This CDR3 region has 11 residues. Germline values: CDR1 LNHDA, CDR2 SQIVND (reference sequence). V was pared by 7 bases and J by 10 bases, with 4 bases of the junction left unmatched. CDR3 loop: CASKAGVEQFF. The CDR3 nucleotides are TGTGCCAGTAAGGCGGGAGTAGAGCAGTTCTTC.

This clone appeared a few times. This chain links TRBV5-4 with TRBJ1-2, with D uncertain. V was trimmed by 3 bases and J by 5 bases, leaving 11 bases between them. CDR1 and CDR2 (germline): SGHNT, YYREEE (reference sequence). CDR3 length: 13 amino acids. CDR3 region: CASSSSELYGYTF. CDR3 bases: TGTGCCAGCAGCTCGTCAGAATTGTATGGCTACACCTTC.

The rearrangement links TRBV19 to TRBJ1-5; 12 bases fit TRBD1. The germline gives CDR1 LNHDA, CDR2 SQIVND (reference sequence). CDR3 length equals 15 residues. J gave up 8 bases and V 9 bases, and 11 bases lay outside the gene matches. CDR3 in amino acids: CASNAGTGGAKPQHF. The CDR3 bases are TGTGCCAGCAACGCCGGGACAGGGGGCGCGAAGCCCCAGCATTTT.

This clone was observed a few times. The J gene is TRBJ2-7, the V gene TRBV10-3; the match to TRBD2 covers 11 bases. This CDR3 has 14 amino acids. Unmatched junction bases numbered 8, after V lost 11 bases and J lost 2 bases. From germline, CDR1 is ENHRY and CDR2 SYGVKD. The CDR3 nucleotides are TGTGCCGCACAAGTAGCGGGAGGGCCCTACGAGCAGTACTTC. Translation: CAAQVAGGPYEQYF.